This T cell receptor (beta chain) was identified during a study of blood T cell dynamics during melanoma immunotherapy. Turning to the study itself: First-line therapy was either pembrolizumab or nivolumab with ipilimumab for metastatic melanoma. Overall study results and limits: Unlike progressors, later disease-control patients had W3 repertoires gaining clonality or diversity.

The CDR3 totals 15 residues. CDR1 and CDR2 (germline): LNHDA, SQIVND (reference sequence). The V end lost 5 bases, the J end lost 6 bases, and 17 bases lay between the germline ends. Concerning this clone itself: Antigen specificity is unknown.

This table comes from immunoSEQ multiplex PCR, and its TCRdb copy is limited to in-frame clones, with some not included. This table has some 20,000 clones, 87% appearing once. As for time point: week 3, after first cycle of checkpoint inhibitor. This material consisted of blood, taken from a patient treated with checkpoint blockade. The genes are TRBV19 and TRBJ1-5; D not resolved. This TCR came from a human donor with melanoma. For the CDR3, the DNA is TGTGCCAGTAGTCCCCTCCCGGGGTCAGGTCAGCCCCAGCATTTT. Its protein product is CASSPLPGSGQPQHF.